This T cell receptor beta chain is drawn from a study of T cell responses to AZD1222 COVID-19 vaccine. About the research overall: Pooled samples include second doses given at about 4 or 12 weeks.

Assay used: immunoSEQ multiplex PCR; TCRdb lists only in-frame clones, some missing. Of some 54,000 clones listed, more than 80% are singletons. V dropped 6 bases and J dropped 4 bases, with 10 bases sitting between them. The CDR3 consists of 14 residues. CDR1 MDHEN and CDR2 SYDVKM come from the germline V gene. The sample here was peripheral blood, taken on day 0 of AZD1222 vaccination. The chain carries TRBV28 and TRBJ1-6; D gene unclear. This clonotype originated in an adult in good health. The CDR3 DNA sequence: TGTGCCAGCAGACCCCACAGTTATAATTCACCCCTCCACTTT. This encodes CASRPHSYNSPLHF.